The entry that follows covers one T cell receptor beta chain sequence. This sample is part of a study of graft-versus-host responses after intestinal transplantation. Overall study context: All recipients were transplanted with multivisceral, liver-intestinal, or isolated intestinal grafts. Overall study results and limits: The marrow of recipients harbored GvH clones, and ileum or blood showed some of them first. GvH clone levels peaked in circulation, and this peak was associated with early post-transplant HvG declines.

Germline V CDR1 and CDR2: LGHNA, YSLEER. CDR3 length: 15 residues. Trimming took 0 bases from V and 4 from J; bases not matched to a gene: 4. Here immunoSEQ multiplex PCR was the method, and the copy in TCRdb shows in-frame clones only, minus some. There are tens of thousands of clones in the sample; roughly two fifths occur only once, and under 1.5% lies in the top ten. Responders labeled with CFSE (approximately 200,000) were plated with approximately 200,000 irradiated, violet-dye-labeled stimulators. Proliferating CFSE-low CD3+CD4+ and CD3+CD8+ responders were sorted after the reaction. Sequenced material: alloreactive CD8+ T cells from a mixed lymphocyte reaction culture, taken before transplantation. Subset reported: CFSE-low proliferating T cells sorted from roughly six-day pre-transplant mixed lymphocyte reaction (GvH or HvG direction). The genes are TRBV4-3 and TRBJ1-2, with 8 positions matching TRBD1. The TCR was taken from a human patient who was an organ donor for intestinal transplantation. This CDR3 is CASSQEWTGLYGYTF. Written as DNA, the CDR3 is TGCGCCAGCAGCCAAGAGTGGACAGGGCTCTATGGCTACACCTTC.